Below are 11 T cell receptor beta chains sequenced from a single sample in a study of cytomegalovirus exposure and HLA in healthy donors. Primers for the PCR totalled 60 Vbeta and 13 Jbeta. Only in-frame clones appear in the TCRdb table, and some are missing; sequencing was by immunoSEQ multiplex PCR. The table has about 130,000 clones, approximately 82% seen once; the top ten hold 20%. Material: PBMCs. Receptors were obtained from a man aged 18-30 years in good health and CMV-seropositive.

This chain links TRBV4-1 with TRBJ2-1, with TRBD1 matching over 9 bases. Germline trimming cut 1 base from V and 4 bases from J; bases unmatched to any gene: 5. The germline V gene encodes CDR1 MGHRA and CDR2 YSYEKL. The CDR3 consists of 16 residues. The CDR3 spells CASSQVTGTGYNEQFF. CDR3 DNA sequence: TGCGCCAGCAGCCAAGTTACCGGGACAGGGTACAATGAGCAGTTCTTC.

The CDR3 nucleotides read TGCGCCAGCCATCGGGGGGAGAAGAGCACAGATACGCAGTATTTT. Its protein is CASHRGEKSTDTQYF. The rearrangement links TRBV5-1 to TRBJ2-3; 7 bases fit TRBD2. CDR3 length: 15 residues. Germline assignment: CDR1 SGHRS and CDR2 YFSETQ. With V trimmed by 7 bases and J by 0 bases, 8 bases remained unmatched.

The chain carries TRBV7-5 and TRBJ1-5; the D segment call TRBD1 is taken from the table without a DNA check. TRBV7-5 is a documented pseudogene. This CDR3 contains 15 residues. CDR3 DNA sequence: TGTGCCAGAAGCTTAGGGGCCAGGGGGGATCAGCCCCAGCATTTT. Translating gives CARSLGARGDQPQHF.

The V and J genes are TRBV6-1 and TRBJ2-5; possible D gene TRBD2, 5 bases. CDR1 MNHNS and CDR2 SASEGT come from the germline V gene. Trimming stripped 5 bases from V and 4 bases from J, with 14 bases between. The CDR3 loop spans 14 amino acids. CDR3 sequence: CASSSRGKGETQYF. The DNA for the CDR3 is TGTGCCAGCAGTTCTCGGGGAAAGGGAGAGACCCAGTACTTC.

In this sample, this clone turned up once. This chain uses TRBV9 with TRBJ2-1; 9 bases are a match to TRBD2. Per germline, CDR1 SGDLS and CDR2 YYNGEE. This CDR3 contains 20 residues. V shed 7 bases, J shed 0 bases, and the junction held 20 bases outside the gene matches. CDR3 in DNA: TGTGCCAGCCTTCTTATTGTAGCGGGGGCTAAAAACTCCTCCTACAATGAGCAGTTCTTC. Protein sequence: CASLLIVAGAKNSSYNEQFF.

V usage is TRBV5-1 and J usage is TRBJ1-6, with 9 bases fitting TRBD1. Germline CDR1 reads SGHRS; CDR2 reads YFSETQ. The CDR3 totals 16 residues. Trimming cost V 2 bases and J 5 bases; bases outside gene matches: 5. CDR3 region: CASSLRQGDNNSPLHF. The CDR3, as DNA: TGCGCCAGCAGCTTACGACAGGGGGATAATAATTCACCCCTCCACTTT.

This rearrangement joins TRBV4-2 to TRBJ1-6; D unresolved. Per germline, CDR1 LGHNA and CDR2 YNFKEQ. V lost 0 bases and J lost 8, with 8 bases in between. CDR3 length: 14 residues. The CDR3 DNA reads TGTGCCAGCAGCCAAGATCCGGGATATTCACCCCTCCACTTT. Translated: CASSQDPGYSPLHF.

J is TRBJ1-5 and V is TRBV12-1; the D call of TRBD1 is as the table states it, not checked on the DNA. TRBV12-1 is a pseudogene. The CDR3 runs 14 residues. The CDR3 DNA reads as TGTGCCAGCAGCTTTGGCAGGGTCAATCAGCCCCAGCATTTT. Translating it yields CASSFGRVNQPQHF.

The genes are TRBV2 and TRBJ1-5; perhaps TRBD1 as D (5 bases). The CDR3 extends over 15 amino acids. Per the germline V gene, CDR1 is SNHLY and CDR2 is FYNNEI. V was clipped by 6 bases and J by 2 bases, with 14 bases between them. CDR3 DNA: TGTGCCAGCAGACTCTCGGACAAGGGCAATCAGCCCCAGCATTTT. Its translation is CASRLSDKGNQPQHF.

CDR3 region: CASSDREYEQYF. The CDR3 coding sequence is TGTGCCAGCAGCGACAGAGAGTACGAGCAGTACTTC. The chain carries TRBV11-3 and TRBJ2-7; maybe TRBD1 (5 bases). CDR1 is SGHNT and CDR2 is YENEEA in the germline V gene. The CDR3 sequence is 12 residues long. The V and J ends lost 5 bases and 4 bases respectively, with 9 bases between them.

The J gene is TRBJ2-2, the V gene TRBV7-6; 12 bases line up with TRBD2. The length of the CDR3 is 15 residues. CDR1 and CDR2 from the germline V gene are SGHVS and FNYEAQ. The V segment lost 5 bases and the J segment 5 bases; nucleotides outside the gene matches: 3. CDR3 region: CASSETSGGTGELFF. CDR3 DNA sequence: TGTGCCAGCAGCGAGACTAGCGGGGGAACCGGGGAGCTGTTTTTT.